This T cell receptor beta chain originates from a study of T cell responses to AZD1222 COVID-19 vaccine. General study results and limits: Clonal diversity was possibly underestimated, and the donors were mostly white British, with more females. Seropositivity was recorded at baseline in only six AZD1222 recipients.

TCRdb's table, derived via immunoSEQ multiplex PCR, lists solely in-frame clones and lacks some. The profile covers 140,000 to 150,000 clones, with about 93% appearing a single time and approximately 5% taken by the ten largest. This clone was detected only a few times. Antigen: not known. Material: peripheral blood, obtained on day 0 of AZD1222 vaccination. The clonotype comes from an adult in good health.

CDR3 DNA: TGTGCCAGCAGCCGGACTAGCGGGCTCTCCTACGAGCAGTACTTC. It translates to CASSRTSGLSYEQYF. The chain links TRBV7-6 to TRBJ2-7; 11 bases map to TRBD2. The CDR3 runs 15 residues. In germline, CDR1 is SGHVS, CDR2 FNYEAQ. V shed 5 bases, J shed 0 bases, and the junction held 3 bases outside the gene matches.